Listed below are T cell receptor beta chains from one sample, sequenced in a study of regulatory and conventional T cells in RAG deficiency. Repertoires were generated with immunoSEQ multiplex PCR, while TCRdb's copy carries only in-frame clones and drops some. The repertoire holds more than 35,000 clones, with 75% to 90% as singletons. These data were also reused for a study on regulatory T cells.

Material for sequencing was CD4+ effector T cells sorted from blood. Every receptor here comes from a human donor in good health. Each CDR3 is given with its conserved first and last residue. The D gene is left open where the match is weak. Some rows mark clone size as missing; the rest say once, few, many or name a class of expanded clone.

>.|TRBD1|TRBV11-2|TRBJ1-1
TGTGCCAGCAGCGTCGACAGGGGGCGCCGGGACGAAGCTTTCTTT
CASSVDRGRRDEAFF
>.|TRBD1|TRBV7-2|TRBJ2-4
TGTGCCAGCAGCTTAGCCAATCTTGGGACAGGGGGGGTGGTAGAGTACTTC
CASSLANLGTGGVVEYF
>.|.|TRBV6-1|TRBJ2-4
TGTGCCAGCACTGAGGGGGCCAAAAACATTCAGTACTTC
CASTEGAKNIQYF
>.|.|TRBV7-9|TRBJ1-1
TGTGCCAGCAGCTTTTCCAGGGACACTGAAGCTTTCTTT
CASSFSRDTEAFF
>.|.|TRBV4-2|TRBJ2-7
TGTGCCAGCAGCTCTGGGCTTGGGGACGAGCAGTACTTC
CASSSGLGDEQYF
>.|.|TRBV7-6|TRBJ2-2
TGTGCCAGCAGCTTATTGACCGGGGAGCTGTTTTTT
CASSLLTGELFF
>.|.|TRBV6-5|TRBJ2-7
TGTGCCAGCAGCGATGCCCCCCGGGCGACCTACGAGCAGTACTTC
CASSDAPRATYEQYF
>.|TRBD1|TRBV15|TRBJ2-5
TGTGCCACCAGCAGAGATCCAGGGGGCAAAGAGACCCAGTACTTC
CATSRDPGGKETQYF
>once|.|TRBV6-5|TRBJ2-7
TGTGCCAGCAGTTACTCGAGTCCCCCTAGGGAGCAGTACTTC
CASSYSSPPREQYF
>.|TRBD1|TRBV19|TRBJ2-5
TGTGCCAGTAGATTGGGACAGAGTGTGGAGACCCAGTACTTC
CASRLGQSVETQYF
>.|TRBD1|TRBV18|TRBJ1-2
TGTGCCAGCTCACCCAGACAGGGAGCAGGTGGCTACACCTTC
CASSPRQGAGGYTF
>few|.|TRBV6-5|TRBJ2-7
TGTGCCAGCAGTTACTCAAGCGACCCATTTAACGAGCAGTACTTC
CASSYSSDPFNEQYF
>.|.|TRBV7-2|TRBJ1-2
TGTGCCAGCAGCCTTAGGAGGGCTGGGGGCTACACCTTC
CASSLRRAGGYTF
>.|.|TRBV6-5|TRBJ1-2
TGTGCCAGCAGTTCCCTCGAGGCTAACTATGGCTACACCTTC
CASSSLEANYGYTF
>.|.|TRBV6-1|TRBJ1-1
TGTGCCAGCAGTGAAGCGGATGCAGGTGGCACTGAAGCTTTCTTT
CASSEADAGGTEAFF
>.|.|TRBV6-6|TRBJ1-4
TGTGCCAGCAGTTACTCCCCGGCCGGCGAAAAACTGTTTTTT
CASSYSPAGEKLFF
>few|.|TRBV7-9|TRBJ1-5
TGTGCCAGCAGCCACGGGGAAACCAGCAATCAGCCCCAGCATTTT
CASSHGETSNQPQHF
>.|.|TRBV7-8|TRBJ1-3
TGTGCCAGCAGCTTATTCAGGGGTTACGGAAACACCATATATTTT
CASSLFRGYGNTIYF
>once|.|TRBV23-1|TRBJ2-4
TGCGCCAGCAGTAACATAGGGACTCTTCTAGCCAAAAACATTCAGTACTTC
CASSNIGTLLAKNIQYF
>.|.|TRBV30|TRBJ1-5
TGTGCCTGGAACCGGGAGAGCAATCAGCCCCAGCATTTT
CAWNRESNQPQHF
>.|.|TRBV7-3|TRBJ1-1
TGTGCCAGCTTAGTGGAGAACACTGAAGCTTTCTTT
CASLVENTEAFF
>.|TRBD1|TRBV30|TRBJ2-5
TGTGCCTGGAGTGTAGGGACAGGGGGCTTGGAGACCCAGTACTTC
CAWSVGTGGLETQYF
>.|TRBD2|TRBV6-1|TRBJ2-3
TGTGCCACTACACTAGCGGGGGGCCCAGATACGCAGTATTTT
CATTLAGGPDTQYF
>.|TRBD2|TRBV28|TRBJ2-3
TGTGCCAGCAGCAGTTCGGGGATAGCGGGGAACACAGATACGCAGTATTTT
CASSSSGIAGNTDTQYF
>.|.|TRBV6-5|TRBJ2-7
TGTGCCAGCAGACACAGGGAACCCCCCTACGAGCAGTACTTC
CASRHREPPYEQYF
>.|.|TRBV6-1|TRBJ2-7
TGTGCCAGCAGTCAGGACGAAACCTACGAGCAGTACTTC
CASSQDETYEQYF
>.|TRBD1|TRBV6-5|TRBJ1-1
TGTGCCAGCAGTTACGTAGGGACAGCGAACACTGAAGCTTTCTTT
CASSYVGTANTEAFF
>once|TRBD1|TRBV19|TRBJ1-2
TGTGCCAGTAGGACAGGGGGCGGTGGTGGCTACACCTTC
CASRTGGGGGYTF
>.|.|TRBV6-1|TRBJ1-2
TGTGCCAGCAGTGTTATACAAGGGGCCCTAAGGAGGGGCTACACCTTC
CASSVIQGALRRGYTF
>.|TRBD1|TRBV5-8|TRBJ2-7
TGTGCCAGCAGCTTGCGGGACAGGAATGTCTACGAGCAGTACTTC
CASSLRDRNVYEQYF
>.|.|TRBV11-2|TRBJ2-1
TGTGCCAGCAGCTTAGTTCCCGGGGCCCGGGGTGAGCAGTTCTTC
CASSLVPGARGEQFF
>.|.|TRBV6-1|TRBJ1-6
TGTGCCAGCAGTTGGCAACTTTATAATTCACCCCTCCACTTT
CASSWQLYNSPLHF
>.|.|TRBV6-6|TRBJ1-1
TGTGCCAGCACCCGGACCGGACAGAACACTGAAGCTTTCTTT
CASTRTGQNTEAFF
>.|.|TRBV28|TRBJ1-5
TGTGCCAGCAGCTCACCAAAAAGTGTGAATAGCAATCAGCCCCAGCATTTT
CASSSPKSVNSNQPQHF
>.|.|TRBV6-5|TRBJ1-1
TGTGCCAGCAGTCCCCAGGGACTTCAAAAAGCTTTCTTT
CASSPQGLQKAFF
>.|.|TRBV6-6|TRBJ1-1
TGTGCCAGCAGCGGACCCCAGGGCACTGAAGCTTTCTTT
CASSGPQGTEAFF
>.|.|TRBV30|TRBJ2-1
TGTGCCTGGAGTCCCCTCTCGCGAGGGGCCCTCAATGAGCAGTTCTTC
CAWSPLSRGALNEQFF
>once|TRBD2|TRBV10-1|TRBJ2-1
TGCGCCAGCAGTGAGTCTGCTAGCGGGGGGGCGACAAATGAGCAGTTCTTC
CASSESASGGATNEQFF
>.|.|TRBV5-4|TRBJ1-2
TGTGCCAGCAGCTTTCGGACTTGGGGGATATATGGCTACACCTTC
CASSFRTWGIYGYTF
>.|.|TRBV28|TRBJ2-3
TGTGCCAGCAGTACTCCTCCTAGAGATACGCAGTATTTT
CASSTPPRDTQYF
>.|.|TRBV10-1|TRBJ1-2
TGCGCCAGCAGTGAGTCTAAACGGGCTGGCTACACCTTC
CASSESKRAGYTF
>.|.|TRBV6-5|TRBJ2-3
TGTGCCAGCAGTTCCCTGGGGGATACGCAGTATTTT
CASSSLGDTQYF
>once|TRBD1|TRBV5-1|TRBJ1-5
TGCGCCAGCAGCCCATCAGGGGGTATGGGCAATCAGCCCCAGCATTTT
CASSPSGGMGNQPQHF
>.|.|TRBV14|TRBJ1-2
TGTGCCAGCAGCGGGGGCAGGATAAACTATGGCTACACCTTC
CASSGGRINYGYTF
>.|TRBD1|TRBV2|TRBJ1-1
TGTGCCAGCAGCTGGCAGGGGGGTACTGAAGCTTTCTTT
CASSWQGGTEAFF
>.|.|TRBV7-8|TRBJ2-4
TGTGCCAGCAGCTCCCGAGGCAGGGATTTGATCTCCAAAAACATTCAGTACTTC
CASSSRGRDLISKNIQYF